Listed here is a single T cell receptor (beta chain). Assay: immunoSEQ multiplex PCR; the TCRdb copy retains only in-frame clones and omits some. The sample has some 30,000 clones; over 80% are singletons. This entry belongs to a study of T cells in narcolepsy. Overall study: Healthy controls were enrolled alongside patients with narcolepsy type 1 or type 2.

V was pared by 6 bases and J by 4 bases, with 3 bases of the junction left unmatched. Germline V gene data show CDR1 as ENHRY and CDR2 as SYGVKD. The CDR3 consists of 13 residues. Sequenced sample: CD45RA- memory CD4+ T cells from PBMCs. The sequence derives from a human donor with narcolepsy. This chain joins TRBV10-3 and TRBJ2-1, with TRBD1 matching over 7 bases. The CDR3 DNA follows: TGTGCCATCAGCACGGGACAGTACAATGAGCAGTTCTTC. Residues: CAISTGQYNEQFF.